The next 14 T cell receptor beta chains were all read from a single sample in a study of blood T cell repertoires in COVID-19. Libraries were prepared by immunoSEQ multiplex PCR; TCRdb keeps only in-frame clonotypes and omits some of them. In the table there are about 370,000 clones, over 75% of which are singletons. Sequenced material: peripheral blood. The receptor set was obtained from a woman in her thirties with COVID-19, enrolled during active disease.

The chain couples TRBV6-5 to TRBJ1-4, with TRBD1 matching over 7 bases. V was clipped by 5 bases and J by 3 bases; unmatched bases: 6. The CDR3 is 15 residues long. Germline assignment: CDR1 MNHEY and CDR2 SVGAGI. The CDR3 sequence is CASSLGQASNEKLFF. CDR3 nucleotides: TGTGCCAGCAGTCTCGGACAGGCGTCTAATGAAAAACTGTTTTTT.

The CDR3 nucleotides read TGTGCCAGCAGTTATGACCCAAATACCGGGACAAGGCCGTCCTACGAGCAGTACTTC. Its translation: CASSYDPNTGTRPSYEQYF. The V call is TRBV6-2 or TRBV6-3, the J call TRBJ2-7; TRBD1 might be the D (6 bases). The CDR3 covers 19 residues. The germline V gene has CDR1 MNHEY and CDR2 SVGEGT. V lost 3 bases and J lost 1, with 25 bases in between.

This chain connects TRBV7-2 to TRBJ2-1; 7 bases agree with TRBD2. CDR1 is SGHTA, CDR2 FQGNSA, per germline. The CDR3 consists of 16 residues. The V segment lost 2 bases and the J segment 2 bases; nucleotides outside the gene matches: 6. The CDR3, as DNA: TGTGCCAGCAGCTTAATCCGAGCGGGAACCTACAATGAGCAGTTCTTC. It is translated as CASSLIRAGTYNEQFF.

This chain connects TRBV7-3 to TRBJ1-2; 7 bases are shared with TRBD1. V was clipped by 2 bases and J by 8 bases; unmatched bases: 14. The length of the CDR3 is 16 residues. Germline CDR1 is SGHTA and CDR2 is FQGTGA. CDR3 coding DNA: TGTGCCAGCAGCTTAGAACAGGGGTTGGATCTGGGAGGCTACACCTTC. This encodes CASSLEQGLDLGGYTF.

V and J are TRBV18 and TRBJ1-2; D is unresolved. CDR3 length equals 15 residues. Trimming pared 2 bases from V and 0 bases from J, leaving 10 bases between. Germline V CDR1 and CDR2: KGHSH, LQKENI. For the CDR3, the DNA is TGTGCCAGCTCACCAGCAGGTCCCCCTAACTATGGCTACACCTTC. This encodes CASSPAGPPNYGYTF.

The chain employs TRBV28 and TRBJ2-7; TRBD1 aligns across 7 bases. CDR3 length equals 14 residues. Trimming at V came to 5 bases and at J to 3 bases, leaving 7 bases not matched to a gene. CDR1 is MDHEN, CDR2 SYDVKM, per germline. CDR3 DNA: TGTGCCAGCAGTCTACAGGGGATTGGCTACGAGCAGTACTTC. Residues: CASSLQGIGYEQYF.

V gene TRBV27 combines with J gene TRBJ2-1, with TRBD2 matching over 9 bases. Germline V gene lookup returns CDR1 MNHEY and CDR2 SMNVEV (reference sequence). The CDR3 is 15 amino acids. The trim removed 5 bases at V and 6 bases at J, leaving 8 bases unmatched. The CDR3: CASSPPPTSGNEQFF. In DNA, the CDR3 is TGTGCCAGCAGTCCCCCCCCGACTAGCGGCAATGAGCAGTTCTTC.

The gene calls are TRBV2 and TRBJ2-7; D perhaps matches TRBD1 (5 bases). The CDR3 totals 14 residues. The ends were cut back, 8 bases at V and 2 bases at J, with 16 bases in the middle. Germline assignment: CDR1 SNHLY and CDR2 FYNNEI. CDR3 in amino acids: CASLSSTVPYEQYF. The CDR3 DNA sequence: TGTGCCAGCCTCTCCTCGACAGTCCCCTACGAGCAGTACTTC.

This clone was picked up one time. The chain carries TRBV4-1 and TRBJ2-5; D is perhaps TRBD2 (6 bases). Per germline, CDR1 MGHRA and CDR2 YSYEKL. The CDR3 covers 14 residues. With 1 base removed from V and 5 bases from J, the gap between germline ends came to 11 bases. For the CDR3, the DNA is TGCGCCAGCAGCCAAGGACTAGTCGAGGAGACCCAGTACTTC. The encoded protein is CASSQGLVEETQYF.

This sequence joins TRBV7-3 and TRBJ2-3; D possibly corresponds to TRBD2 (5 bases). V lost 4 bases to trimming and J lost 0 bases, with 17 bases between them. The germline CDR1 and CDR2 sequences are SGHTA and FQGTGA. The CDR3 extends over 17 amino acids. CDR3 loop: CASSSERPSRSTDTQYF. The CDR3 bases are TGTGCCAGCAGCTCCGAGAGGCCTAGCCGCAGCACAGATACGCAGTATTTT. The full variable domain, with the rest looked up from reference TRBV7-3 and TRBJ2-3, is GAGVSQTPSNKVTEKGKYVELRCDPISGHTALYWYRQSLGQGPEFLIYFQGTGAADDSGLPNDRFFAVRPEGSVSTLKIQRTERGDSAVYLCASSSERPSRSTDTQYFGPGTRLTVL.

The V call is TRBV6-5, the J call TRBJ2-5; 9 positions agree with TRBD2. After removal of 5 bases from V and 2 bases from J, the junction contained 6 bases not matched to a gene. The CDR3 loop spans 15 amino acids. CDR1 is MNHEY, CDR2 SVGAGI, per germline. The CDR3, as DNA: TGTGCCAGCAGTAGACTAGCGGTGGAACAAGAGACCCAGTACTTC. This gives the protein CASSRLAVEQETQYF.

In its sample, this clone was seen a few times. The chain joins TRBV5-1 to TRBJ2-1; 15 bases match TRBD2. The CDR3 extends over 16 amino acids. CDR1 SGHRS and CDR2 YFSETQ come from the germline V gene. With V trimmed by 3 bases and J by 7 bases, 5 bases remained unmatched. This chain's CDR3 is CASSSGLAGGRNEQFF. The CDR3 nucleotides are TGCGCCAGCAGCTCCGGACTAGCGGGAGGGCGTAATGAGCAGTTCTTC.

This rearrangement joins TRBV9 to TRBJ1-5; 8 bases fit TRBD1. V shed 4 bases, J shed 1 base, and the junction held 13 bases outside the gene matches. CDR1 is SGDLS and CDR2 is YYNGEE in the germline V gene. This CDR3 spans 18 amino acids. In DNA, the CDR3 is TGTGCCAGCAGCCCGAGGACAGGGAGGGGGATCAGCAATCAGCCCCAGCATTTT. It specifies CASSPRTGRGISNQPQHF.

The chain has TRBV4-2 and TRBJ1-5; perhaps TRBD1 as D (5 bases). The CDR3 contains 19 residues. V gave up 1 base and J gave up 0 bases, with 19 bases separating them. Germline V CDR1 and CDR2: LGHNA, YNFKEQ. CDR3: CASSQVPGVGAISNQPQHF. CDR3 DNA: TGTGCCAGCAGCCAAGTACCGGGGGTAGGGGCTATTAGCAATCAGCCCCAGCATTTT.